The table lists the clone carrying this T cell receptor beta chain with many counts. Its antigen is undetermined. The CDR3 totals 14 residues. Germline trimming cut 3 bases from V and 3 bases from J; bases unmatched to any gene: 2. This record belongs to a study of identical twins. Study results and caveats: Out-of-frame sharing of TCR alpha in monozygotic twins was underestimated by models. Out-of-frame beta sequences exhibited a weaker degree of excess twin sharing.

One entry per CDR3 protein, called by TCRdb with MiXCR from the 5' RACE reads. The sample shows some 1,600,000 distinct CDR3 sequences, under 35% of them seen only once. Every sampled donor was Caucasian and healthy. J is TRBJ1-5 and V is TRBV12-3 or TRBV12-4; TRBD1 matches at 7 bases. Sequenced: cord blood. This clonotype was sampled from a newborn girl in good health. CDR3 protein: CASSLGQLNQPQHF. CDR3 nucleotides: TGTGCCAGCAGTTTGGGACAGCTCAATCAGCCCCAGCATTTT.